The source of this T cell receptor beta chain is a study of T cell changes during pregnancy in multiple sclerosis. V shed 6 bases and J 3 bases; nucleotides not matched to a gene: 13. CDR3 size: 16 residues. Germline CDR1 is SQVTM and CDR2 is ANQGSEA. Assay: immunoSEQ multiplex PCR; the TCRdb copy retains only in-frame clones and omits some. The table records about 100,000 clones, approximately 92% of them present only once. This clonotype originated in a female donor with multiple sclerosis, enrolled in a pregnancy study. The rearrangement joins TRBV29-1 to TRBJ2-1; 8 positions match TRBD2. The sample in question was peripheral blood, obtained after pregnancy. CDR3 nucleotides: TGCAGCGTAGCCGGGACTAGGGTGGGGGTCTACAATGAGCAGTTCTTC. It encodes CSVAGTRVGVYNEQFF.